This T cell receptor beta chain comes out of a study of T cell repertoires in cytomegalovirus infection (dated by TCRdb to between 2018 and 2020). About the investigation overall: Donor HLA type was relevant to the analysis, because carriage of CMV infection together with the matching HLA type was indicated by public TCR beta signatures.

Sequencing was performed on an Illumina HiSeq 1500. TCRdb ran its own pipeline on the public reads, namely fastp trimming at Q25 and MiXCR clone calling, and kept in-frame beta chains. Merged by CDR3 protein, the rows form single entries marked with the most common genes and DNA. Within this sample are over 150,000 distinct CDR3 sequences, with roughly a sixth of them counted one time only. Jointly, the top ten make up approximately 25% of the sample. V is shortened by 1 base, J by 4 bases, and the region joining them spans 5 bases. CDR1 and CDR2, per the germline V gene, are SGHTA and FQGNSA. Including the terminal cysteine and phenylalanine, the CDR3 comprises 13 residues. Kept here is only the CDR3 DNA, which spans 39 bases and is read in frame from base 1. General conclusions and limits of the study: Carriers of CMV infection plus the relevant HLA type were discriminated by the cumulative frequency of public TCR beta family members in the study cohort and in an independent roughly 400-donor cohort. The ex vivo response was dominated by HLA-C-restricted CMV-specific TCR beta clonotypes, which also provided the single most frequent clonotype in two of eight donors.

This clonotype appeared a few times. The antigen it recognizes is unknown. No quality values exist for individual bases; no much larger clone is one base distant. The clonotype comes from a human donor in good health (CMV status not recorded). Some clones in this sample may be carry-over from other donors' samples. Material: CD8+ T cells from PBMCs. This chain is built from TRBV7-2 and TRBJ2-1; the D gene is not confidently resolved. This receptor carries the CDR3 CASSLELYNEQFF. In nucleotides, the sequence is TGTGCCAGCAGCTTAGAACTTTACAATGAGCAGTTCTTC.